The T cell receptor (beta chain) described here comes from a study of PD-1 blockade in mismatch repair-deficient tumors. As for the study in general: Patients had about eleven mismatch repair-deficient cancer types and were previously treated and progressing. Study-wide results and limits: Rapid post-treatment expansion, then contraction, generally preceding radiologic response, marked tumor-resident clones.

Losses at the gene ends were 7 bases for V and 9 bases for J; bases not matched to a gene: 12. Germline V gene data show CDR1 as SNHLY and CDR2 as FYNNEI. The CDR3 has 13 amino acids. Clones were read by immunoSEQ multiplex PCR, and TCRdb kept only the in-frame ones, dropping some. The sample records tens of thousands of clones, about four fifths being singletons. To note about this clone: Its antigen remains unknown.

PCR or immunohistochemistry showed mismatch repair deficiency in every enrolled patient. TCRs were sequenced from a few patients responding to pembrolizumab. The sequences come from PBMCs, collected before pembrolizumab treatment. J is TRBJ2-7 and V is TRBV2, with TRBD1 identical over 7 bases. The TCR comes from an adult with mismatch repair-deficient cancer. The CDR3 DNA reads as TGTGCCAGCATCCGAGGGGGCCCTCAGGGGCAGTACTTC. Amino acid sequence: CASIRGGPQGQYF.